Sequencing of this T cell receptor (beta chain) was carried out in a study of T-cell reconstitution after alpha-beta-depleted transplantation in children. Concerning this clonotype: Its antigen is unknown.

Preparation of the TCRbeta library involved a method that used unique molecular identifiers. TCRdb itself ran the PCR reads through MiXCR, one entry per CDR3 protein. The repertoire consists of about 420,000 distinct CDR3 sequences, with around 15% occurring once and the leading ten covering 25% to 30%. The CDR3 extends over 18 amino acids. V lost 0 bases and J 0 bases, leaving 15 bases between the germline ends. Germline V gene lookup returns CDR1 LGHNA and CDR2 YSLEER. Whole-study findings and limits: Several hundred rapidly expanded clones from non-depleted graft cells reportedly supplied alpha-beta T cells about two months post-transplant. There were some patients whose high TCRbeta diversity at day 60 came from surviving recipient T cells and thymic progenitors.

V is TRBV4-3 and J is TRBJ2-1, with D perhaps TRBD1 (5 bases). Source: PBMCs, mostly from graft donor cells, taken 360 days after TCRalphabeta/CD19-depleted stem cell transplant. The sequence was collected from a boy in the first two years of life who had a stem cell transplant for Wiskott-Aldrich syndrome, so the T cells may come from the graft donor. The chain's CDR3 is CASSQDLQGLGSYNEQFF. Written as DNA, the CDR3 is TGCGCCAGCAGCCAAGATCTGCAGGGATTGGGCTCCTACAATGAGCAGTTCTTC.